This T cell receptor beta chain was sequenced in a study of Graves' ophthalmopathy and Graves' hyperthyroidism (dated by TCRdb to 2017 to 2018). Background on the whole study: Peripheral blood samples were taken at the time of initial diagnosis, before any treatment was given. TCR beta repertoire signatures were used to distinguish Graves' ophthalmopathy from Graves' hyperthyroidism and to predict progression to ophthalmopathy. In total, approximately 130 blood samples were TCR-sequenced: 40 to 45 ophthalmopathy, roughly 77 hyperthyroidism and 17 hyperthyroidism-to-ophthalmopathy patients. To explore V-J signatures distinguishing ophthalmopathy from hyperthyroidism, a discovery set of about a hundred patients (about 44 ophthalmopathy, around 55 stable hyperthyroidism) was enrolled. An independent validation cohort comprised about 20 hyperthyroidism patients and 15 to 17 patients who later progressed from hyperthyroidism to ophthalmopathy. In about 6 hyperthyroidism patients, the T-cell repertoire of thyroid tissue was compared with the T-cell repertoire of blood. Following sample collection, hyperthyroidism patients were given methimazole at a starting dose of 30 mg daily, and ophthalmopathy patients were given high-dose intravenous methylprednisolone. For training and testing, the 95 to 100 patients in the discovery cohort were randomly divided in a 7:3 ratio. Summary of the overall study and its limitations: Most of the expanded thyroid clonotypes with a frequency above 0.001 were also detected in blood, and it was suggested that the thyroid immune response may be reflected by blood repertoires. The 13-signature model separated ophthalmopathy from stable hyperthyroidism with approximately 90% sensitivity and about 81% specificity in cross-validation, and 80%/75% in the test set. In validation, the model predicted ophthalmopathy progression with about 70% sensitivity and about 73% specificity; roughly 12 predicted patients were CT-confirmed with GO in a median of about 6.2 months. No statistical method was used to predetermine the sample size, and group allocation was not hidden from the investigators.

A word on this clonotype: The antigen it binds to is not known. Base qualities are missing; no much larger clone stands one base away.

Trimming removed 0 bases from V and 4 bases from J, leaving 12 bases between the germline ends. From the cysteine up to the phenylalanine, the CDR3 has a length of 15 residues. The CDR3 DNA has 45 bases and is translated from base 1. The germline V gene supplies CDR1 MNHEY and CDR2 SVGAGI. For repertoire sequencing, TCR beta CDR3 regions were amplified from RNA transcripts. The first round of RT-PCR was done with HTBI primers and the Qiagen OneStep RT-PCR kit, and was followed by a second round of multiplex PCR, then size selection and purification. The libraries underwent paired-end sequencing with 100 bp reads on an Illumina HiSeq2000. The source study handled its data this way. SOAPnuke was used to process the reads, throwing out any read that had adapters, had uncalled bases, had a mean Phred below 15, or lacked an exact constant-primer or identifier match. High-quality paired reads were merged with COPE v1.2.5. Clonotypes were defined as unique nucleotide sequences and were aligned to IMGT TRB V, D and J references using MiTCR v1.1. Analysis was restricted to V-J combinations with a frequency above 0.0001, which covered about 99% of repertoires. For each V-J combination, a TCR clonal expansion and chaos score was defined as the ratio of F50 clonal expansion to chaos observed in the TCRdist matrix. Features were reduced by Welch's t-statistics and random forest to about a dozen V-J combinations, which fed a naive Bayes classifier. The Morisita-Horn index was used to measure how similar the thyroid and blood repertoires were. TCRdb passed the public sequencing reads through fastp at Q25 and MiXCR, retaining productive beta sequences. Rows matching on CDR3 protein sequence are summarized as one entry with the most common DNA and genes. TCRdb, not the original authors, processed these V and J calls. The table for this sample lists 200,000 to 250,000 distinct CDR3 sequences; about 22% of them were counted only once. The top ten constitute around 45% of the sample.

Ophthalmopathy patients were characterized by moderately to severely active disease, a Clinical Activity Score of at least 3, a NOSPECS grade of at least 4, and a disease duration under 3 months. Patients with other autoimmune diseases, uncontrolled infections, pregnancy or lactation were excluded from the study. Clinical symptoms, serum thyroxine, TRAb, thyroid ultrasound and orbital computed tomography were used for diagnosis. Ficoll-Paque density gradient centrifugation was used to isolate PBMCs from around 10 ml of fresh peripheral blood. Total RNA was extracted using Trizol reagent, and RNA quality was checked on an Agilent 2100 Bioanalyzer.

The sequencing input was peripheral blood. This TCR was recovered from a woman between 45 and 65 years old with Graves' ophthalmopathy. Donor details come from another sample of the same person, matched by shared clones. Recombination linked TRBV6-5 to TRBJ1-2; a weak D assignment points to TRBD1 (5 bases agree). In nucleotides, the sequence is TGTGCCAGCAGTTACTCGGGGACCGAGTCCTATGGCTACACCTTC. This codes for CASSYSGTESYGYTF.